What follows are 9 T cell receptor beta chains derived from one specimen sequenced in a study of lung T cells in sarcoidosis with Löfgren's syndrome. TCRdb itself ran the reads through MiXCR, one entry per CDR3 protein. The sample includes just under 20,000 distinct CDR3 sequences, approximately 21% of them seen just once. Sequencing was performed on CD4+ T cells from PBMCs. The origin of the receptors is a human donor with sarcoidosis (Löfgren's syndrome or another form), or a control subject (not recorded which).

This clonotype was seen more than once but under ten times. The rearrangement joins TRBV11-2 to TRBJ2-3, with D maybe TRBD2 (5 bases). This CDR3 has 14 residues. Germline assignment: CDR1 SGHAT and CDR2 FQNNGV. V lost 0 bases and J lost 3, with 7 bases in between. The CDR3 spells CASSLDGGTDTQYF. The CDR3 DNA reads as TGTGCCAGCAGCTTAGATGGCGGGACAGATACGCAGTATTTT. The whole variable domain, filled in from reference TRBV11-2 and TRBJ2-3, reads EAGVAQSPRYKIIEKRQSVAFWCNPISGHATLYWYQQILGQGPKLLIQFQNNGVVDDSQLPKDRFSAERLKGVDSTLKIQPAKLEDSAVYLCASSLDGGTDTQYFGPGTRLTVL.

In its sample, this clonotype ranks as medium-sized. The chain joins TRBV20-1 to TRBJ1-2; D perhaps matches TRBD1 (5 bases). V was shortened by 5 bases and J by 7 bases, with 23 bases between the two germline ends. The germline CDR1 and CDR2 sequences are DFQATT and SNEGSKA (reference sequence). The length of the CDR3 is 15 residues. CDR3 sequence reads: CSAPPATVLEFGYTF. CDR3 sequence (DNA): TGCAGTGCTCCCCCGGCGACAGTCCTGGAGTTTGGCTACACCTTC.

This clonotype has at least ten counts. The rearrangement joins TRBV20-1 to TRBJ2-2; a possible D gene is TRBD2 (6 bases). CDR1 and CDR2 (germline): DFQATT, SNEGSKA (reference sequence). CDR3 size: 16 residues. Trimming stripped 3 bases from V and 4 bases from J, with 18 bases between. The chain's CDR3 is CSASGGTPPGTGELFF. Here the CDR3 DNA reads TGCAGTGCTAGCGGCGGGACTCCACCGGGCACCGGGGAGCTGTTTTTT.

This clonotype came up many times. The V and J genes are TRBV11-3 and TRBJ2-3; 16 positions agree with TRBD2. Losses at the gene ends were 5 bases for V and 4 bases for J; bases not matched to a gene: 3. Germline-derived CDR1 and CDR2 are SGHNT and YENEEA. There are 16 residues in the CDR3. CDR3 sequence reads: CASSAGTSGRADTQYF. CDR3 coding DNA: TGTGCCAGCAGCGCCGGGACTAGCGGGAGGGCAGATACGCAGTATTTT.

This clonotype has ten or more counts. The chain has TRBV4-3 and TRBJ1-1, with D uncertain. The CDR3 covers 13 residues. CDR1 and CDR2 from the germline V gene are LGHNA and YSLEER. With 0 bases removed from V and 5 bases from J, the gap between germline ends came to 7 bases. The CDR3 DNA follows: TGCGCCAGCAGCCAAGAGCCGAGGACTGAAGCTTTCTTT. Translated, it gives CASSQEPRTEAFF.

This clonotype came up many times. This sequence joins TRBV5-1 and TRBJ2-3, with 10 bases that match TRBD2. The CDR3 runs 16 residues. The J segment lost 2 bases and the V segment lost 4 bases, leaving 7 bases of the junction unmatched. The V gene's germline CDR1 is SGHRS and CDR2 YFSETQ. CDR3 loop: CASSAGLAVVTDTQYF. DNA for the CDR3: TGCGCCAGCAGCGCAGGACTAGCGGTTGTCACAGATACGCAGTATTTT.

On this clonotype itself: The junction and the germline gene differ at one end; a read error may be behind it. The chain employs TRBV15 and TRBJ1-1; weak D call: TRBD1 (5 bases). Germline loops: CDR1 LNHNV, CDR2 YYDKDF (reference sequence). This CDR3 has 16 residues. CDR3 protein: CTTSRVGGGVTSEAFF. DNA for the CDR3: TGTACCACCAGCAGAGTCGGGGGGGGTGTCACTTCTGAAGCTTTCTTT.

This clonotype was recorded many times. The chain carries TRBV20-1 and TRBJ1-1, with TRBD1 matching 9 bases. The CDR3 extends over 15 amino acids. Per the germline V gene, CDR1 is DFQATT and CDR2 is SNEGSKA (reference sequence). V shed 5 bases, J shed 5 bases, and the junction held 12 bases outside the gene matches. CDR3 region: CSASIADRGGTEAFF. Here the CDR3 DNA reads TGCAGTGCTTCTATCGCGGACAGGGGAGGTACTGAAGCTTTCTTT.

This clonotype was picked up many times. The chain uses TRBV4-2 and TRBJ2-7, with unresolved D. The CDR3 has 13 residues. V lost 1 base and J lost 4, with 8 bases in between. From germline, CDR1 is LGHNA and CDR2 YNFKEQ. The CDR3 region has the DNA TGTGCCAGCAGCCAAGTGGACGGTTACGAGCAGTACTTC. Protein sequence: CASSQVDGYEQYF.